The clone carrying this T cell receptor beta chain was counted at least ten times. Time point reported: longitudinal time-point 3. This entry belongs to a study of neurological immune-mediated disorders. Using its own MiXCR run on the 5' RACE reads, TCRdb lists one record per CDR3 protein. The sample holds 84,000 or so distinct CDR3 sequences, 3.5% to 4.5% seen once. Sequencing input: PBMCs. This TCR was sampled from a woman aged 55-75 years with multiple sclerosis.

The CDR3 loop reads CASSLKGSSYNEQFF. The DNA for the CDR3 is TGCGCCAGCAGCTTGAAGGGAAGCTCCTACAATGAGCAGTTCTTC. V is TRBV5-1 and J is TRBJ2-1; no clear D. The CDR3 consists of 15 residues. The germline V gene has CDR1 SGHRS and CDR2 YFSETQ. Deletions cut 1 base from V and 0 bases from J, with 8 bases between.